This T cell receptor beta chain came from a study of Graves' ophthalmopathy and Graves' hyperthyroidism. Study-wide findings and caveats: Using 13 signatures, a model distinguished ophthalmopathy from stable hyperthyroidism, reaching around 88% sensitivity and about 81% specificity.

RNA transcripts yielded amplified TCR beta CDR3 regions. RT-PCR with HTBI primers came first, then second-round multiplex PCR. TCRdb called the multiplex PCR reads again in MiXCR, with one record for every CDR3 protein. This repertoire shows about 1.1 million distinct CDR3 sequences, roughly two fifths found once; its top ten account for roughly 10%. This clonotype appeared many times. Its antigen is not identified. Enrollment excluded any patients with other autoimmune diseases, uncontrolled infections, pregnancy or lactation. The CDR3 totals 11 residues. V lost 3 bases and J lost 10, with 9 bases in between.

Sequenced input: peripheral blood or thyroid tissue (not recorded which). This receptor was identified in an adult man with Graves' hyperthyroidism. The V call is TRBV12-3 or TRBV12-4, the J call TRBJ1-1, with D uncertain. DNA for the CDR3: TGTGCCAGCAGTTTGGGAGGGCGAGCTTTCTTT. Protein product: CASSLGGRAFF.